These 23 T cell receptor beta chains share one sample of origin, sequenced in a study of T cells after yellow fever vaccination. From the 5' RACE reads, TCRdb called clonotypes with MiXCR, one entry per CDR3 protein. The sample has about 310,000 distinct CDR3 sequences; 3% to 4.5% are singletons. Material: PBMCs, obtained on the day of the yellow fever booster vaccination. The source of these receptors is a man aged 18-30 years who received the YFV17D yellow fever vaccine.

This chain connects TRBV3-1 to TRBJ1-1; D unclear. Germline values: CDR1 LGHDT, CDR2 YNNKEL (reference sequence). This CDR3 comprises 14 residues. The V and J ends lost 3 bases and 1 base respectively, with 9 bases between them. Here the CDR3 reads CASSQTPWNTEAFF. CDR3 bases: TGTGCCAGCAGCCAGACGCCCTGGAACACTGAAGCTTTCTTT.

This clonotype showed up just a few times. This sequence joins TRBV12-3 or TRBV12-4 and TRBJ1-2; D perhaps matches TRBD1 (5 bases). There are 14 residues in the CDR3. Trimming took off 1 base at V and 8 bases at J, with 14 bases between the two ends. The CDR3 reads CASSLEGRGEGYTF. CDR3 sequence (DNA): TGTGCCAGCAGTTTAGAGGGAAGAGGGGAAGGCTACACCTTC.

This clonotype has only a few counts. This sequence joins TRBV20-1 and TRBJ2-3; TRBD2 might be the D (5 bases). The V end lost 0 bases, the J end lost 3 bases, and 13 bases lay between the germline ends. The germline V gene has CDR1 DFQATT and CDR2 SNEGSKA (reference sequence). This CDR3 is 15 amino acids long. DNA for the CDR3: TGCAGTGCTAGAGATCTCGAAACGGGGACAGATACGCAGTATTTT. Translating gives CSARDLETGTDTQYF.

This clonotype was observed a handful of times. The rearrangement links TRBV5-1 to TRBJ1-1, with D unclear. V was trimmed by 5 bases and J by 3 bases, leaving 11 bases between them. Germline loops: CDR1 SGHRS, CDR2 YFSETQ. This CDR3 has 13 amino acids. The CDR3 sequence: CASSLVGYTEAFF. CDR3 nucleotide sequence: TGCGCCAGCAGTTTAGTAGGTTACACTGAAGCTTTCTTT. Full variable domain (rest looked up from reference TRBV5-1 and TRBJ1-1): KAGVTQTPRYLIKTRGQQVTLSCSPISGHRSVSWYQQTPGQGLQFLFEYFSETQRNKGNFPGRFSGRQFSNSRSEMNVSTLELGDSALYLCASSLVGYTEAFFGQGTRLTVV.

This clonotype has at least ten counts. V usage is TRBV6-5 and J usage is TRBJ1-2, with D possibly being TRBD1 (5 bases). From germline, CDR1 is MNHEY and CDR2 SVGAGI. This CDR3 is built from 14 residues. V was shortened by 9 bases and J by 0 bases, with 14 bases between the two germline ends. The CDR3 reads CARRFDSPNYGYTF. The CDR3 DNA follows: TGTGCCAGACGATTCGACAGCCCTAACTATGGCTACACCTTC.

This clonotype was seen only a few times. J is TRBJ1-2 and V is TRBV6-2 or TRBV6-3; TRBD1 aligns across 9 bases. The CDR3 spans 16 residues. Per germline, CDR1 MNHEY and CDR2 SVGEGT. V dropped 6 bases and J dropped 4; count of bases not matched to a gene: 12. The CDR3 nucleotides read TGTGCCAGCAGGGGGGACAGGGAAGAATGGGCCTATGGCTACACCTTC. Protein sequence: CASRGDREEWAYGYTF.

V and J are TRBV20-1 and TRBJ2-7; weak D call: TRBD1 (7 bases). Trimming took off 3 bases at V and 5 bases at J, with 11 bases between the two ends. The CDR3 extends over 12 amino acids. CDR1 is DFQATT, CDR2 SNEGSKA, per germline (reference sequence). The CDR3 here is CSASVRGDEQYF. As DNA, the CDR3 is TGCAGTGCTAGTGTCAGGGGGGACGAGCAGTACTTC.

The V call is TRBV30, the J call TRBJ2-7; D is unresolved. V was shortened by 2 bases and J by 11 bases, with 13 bases between the two germline ends. The germline gives CDR1 GTSNPN, CDR2 SVGIG (reference sequence). This CDR3 spans 11 amino acids. The CDR3 sequence: CAWSSRVKKYF. CDR3 DNA sequence: TGTGCCTGGAGTAGTAGGGTCAAGAAGTACTTC. Using reference TRBV30 and TRBJ2-7 for the parts outside the CDR3, the full variable domain is SQTIHQWPATLVQPVGSPLSLECTVEGTSNPNLYWYRQAAGRGLQLLFYSVGIGQISSEVPQNLSASRPQDRQFILSSKKLLLSDSGFYLCAWSSRVKKYFGPGTRLTVT.

The CDR3 sequence is CASRAGQGIYGYTF. The CDR3, as DNA: TGTGCCAGCAGAGCGGGACAGGGCATCTATGGCTACACCTTC. The V call is TRBV12-3 or TRBV12-4, the J call TRBJ1-2; the match to TRBD1 covers 9 bases. This CDR3 is built from 14 residues. Germline trimming cut 6 bases from V and 4 bases from J; bases unmatched to any gene: 6.

At least ten counts were recorded for this clonotype. The chain joins TRBV5-1 to TRBJ1-1, with D unresolved. Germline CDR1 is SGHRS and CDR2 is YFSETQ. The CDR3 covers 14 residues. Deletions cut 0 bases from V and 1 base from J, with 7 bases between. Here the CDR3 DNA reads TGCGCCAGCAGCTTGGCCACTGCGAACACTGAAGCTTTCTTT. Protein product: CASSLATANTEAFF.

As for this clonotype: A much larger clone differs from this one at a single base, so this may be a read error. This rearrangement joins TRBV6-2 or TRBV6-3 to TRBJ2-3, with 13 bases lining up with TRBD2. Germline V lookup: CDR1 MNHEY, CDR2 SVGEGT. The CDR3 consists of 15 residues. The CDR3 region has the DNA TGTGCCAGCAGCTCAACTAGCGGGGGGGCAGATACGAAGTATTTT. The encoded protein is CASSSTSGGADTKYF.

This chain joins TRBV7-2 and TRBJ2-1; no reliable D call. The CDR3 totals 14 residues. Germline CDR1 reads SGHTA; CDR2 reads FQGNSA. V lost 0 bases and J lost 9, with 12 bases in between. The DNA for the CDR3 is TGTGCCAGCAGCTTAGCGCCGGGTTCGAGTGAGCAGTTCTTC. The encoded protein is CASSLAPGSSEQFF.

This clonotype has at least ten counts. The chain combines TRBV28 with TRBJ2-3, with 9 positions matching TRBD2. The V and J ends lost 6 bases and 4 bases, in that order; junction bases with no gene match: 5. This CDR3 is 14 amino acids long. CDR1 MDHEN and CDR2 SYDVKM come from the germline V gene. The CDR3 bases are TGTGCCAGCAGAAGCGGGGGGAGAGCAGATACGCAGTATTTT. This sequence encodes CASRSGGRADTQYF. Full variable domain (remainder filled in from reference TRBV28 and TRBJ2-3): DVKVTQSSRYLVKRTGEKVFLECVQDMDHENMFWYRQDPGLGLRLIYFSYDVKMKEKGDIPEGYSVSREKKERFSLILESASTNQTSMYLCASRSGGRADTQYFGPGTRLTVL.

This clonotype has at least ten counts. The genes are TRBV15 and TRBJ2-5; the match to TRBD2 covers 7 bases. The V and J ends lost 6 bases and 3 bases, in that order; junction bases with no gene match: 13. The CDR3 sequence is 16 residues long. Per germline, CDR1 LNHNV and CDR2 YYDKDF (reference sequence). This CDR3 reads CATSPGELAGEETQYF. For the CDR3, the DNA is TGTGCCACCAGTCCCGGGGAGTTGGCGGGGGAAGAGACCCAGTACTTC.

This clonotype was counted a few times. The chain couples TRBV9 to TRBJ2-7; D may be TRBD2 (5 bases). CDR1 is SGDLS, CDR2 YYNGEE, per germline. The CDR3 runs to 15 residues. V was trimmed by 4 bases and J by 2 bases, leaving 16 bases between them. CDR3 in amino acids: CASSPRSGIPYEQYF. For the CDR3, the DNA is TGTGCCAGCAGCCCCAGATCCGGGATTCCCTACGAGCAGTACTTC.

This clonotype was detected only a few times. V and J are TRBV12-3 or TRBV12-4 and TRBJ2-2; 7 nucleotides agree with TRBD2. The CDR3 is made up of 15 amino acids. The junction had 5 bases not matched to a gene; V was cut back by 3 bases and J by 4 bases. The CDR3 loop is CASSLVAGVTGELFF. DNA for the CDR3: TGTGCCAGCAGTTTGGTGGCGGGGGTCACCGGGGAGCTGTTTTTT.

The chain is built from TRBV6-5 and TRBJ2-3; perhaps TRBD1 as D (6 bases). The CDR3 covers 15 residues. V was trimmed by 5 bases and J by 7 bases, leaving 19 bases between them. The V gene's germline CDR1 is MNHEY and CDR2 SVGAGI. The CDR3 sequence is CASSPRTVPGYTQYF. DNA for the CDR3: TGTGCCAGCAGTCCCAGGACAGTCCCCGGGTATACGCAGTATTTT.

This clonotype came up many times. V is TRBV7-2 and J is TRBJ2-1, with 9 bases fitting TRBD2. The CDR3 length is 15 residues. The germline gives CDR1 SGHTA, CDR2 FQGNSA. V lost 7 bases, J lost 7 bases, and 11 bases stayed unmatched. CDR3 sequence (DNA): TGTGCCAGCACCATCCCTGGGCTAGCGGGGAATGAGCAGTTCTTC. Its translation is CASTIPGLAGNEQFF.

This clonotype was recorded at least ten times. The rearrangement uses TRBV7-9 and TRBJ1-5, with D maybe TRBD1 (5 bases). The V gene's germline CDR1 is SEHNR and CDR2 FQNEAQ (reference sequence). The CDR3 is 13 amino acids. With 5 bases removed from V and 5 bases from J, the gap between germline ends came to 10 bases. CDR3 sequence reads: CASSPPGDQPQHF. The CDR3 DNA sequence: TGTGCCAGCAGCCCCCCGGGGGATCAGCCCCAGCATTTT. Filled out from reference TRBV7-9 and TRBJ1-5, the complete variable domain reads DTGVSQNPRHKITKRGQNVTFRCDPISEHNRLYWYRQTLGQGPEFLTYFQNEAQLEKSRLLSDRFSAERPKGSFSTLEIQRTEQGDSAMYLCASSPPGDQPQHFGDGTRLSIL.

This clonotype was seen only a few times. CDR3 in DNA: TGTGCCAGCAGCTCTAGACGGACAGATGAAAAACTGTTTTTT. This sequence encodes CASSSRRTDEKLFF. The chain recombines TRBV7-2 with TRBJ1-4; possible D gene TRBD1, 6 bases. Germline CDR1 and CDR2: SGHTA and FQGNSA. V gave up 4 bases and J gave up 6 bases, with 12 bases separating them. The CDR3 spans 14 residues.

J is TRBJ2-7 and V is TRBV7-9; D unclear. CDR1 and CDR2 (germline): SEHNR, FQNEAQ (reference sequence). This CDR3 comprises 14 residues. Between the trimmed V and J ends, which lost 5 bases and 2 bases, there was a span of 13 bases. The CDR3 reads CASSHKTEPYEQYV. CDR3 sequence (DNA): TGTGCCAGCAGCCATAAGACGGAACCCTACGAGCAGTACGTC.

The chain carries TRBV2 and TRBJ2-5; 8 nucleotides line up with TRBD2. This CDR3 has 17 residues. From germline, CDR1 is SNHLY and CDR2 FYNNEI. Losses at the gene ends were 5 bases for V and 1 base for J; bases not matched to a gene: 12. The CDR3 DNA follows: TGTGCCAGCAGTAGCCCCCACCCGGGGGGGACCCAAGAGACCCAGTACTTC. Translating it yields CASSSPHPGGTQETQYF.

The rearrangement uses TRBV5-1 and TRBJ2-5; weak D call: TRBD2 (6 bases). This CDR3 has 14 amino acids. Trimming left V 4 bases short and J 7 bases short, with 17 bases between. CDR1 is SGHRS, CDR2 YFSETQ, per germline. The CDR3 region has the DNA TGCGCCAGCAGCCCTTCGGACGGGGGTGGGACCCAGTACTTC. Translation: CASSPSDGGGTQYF.